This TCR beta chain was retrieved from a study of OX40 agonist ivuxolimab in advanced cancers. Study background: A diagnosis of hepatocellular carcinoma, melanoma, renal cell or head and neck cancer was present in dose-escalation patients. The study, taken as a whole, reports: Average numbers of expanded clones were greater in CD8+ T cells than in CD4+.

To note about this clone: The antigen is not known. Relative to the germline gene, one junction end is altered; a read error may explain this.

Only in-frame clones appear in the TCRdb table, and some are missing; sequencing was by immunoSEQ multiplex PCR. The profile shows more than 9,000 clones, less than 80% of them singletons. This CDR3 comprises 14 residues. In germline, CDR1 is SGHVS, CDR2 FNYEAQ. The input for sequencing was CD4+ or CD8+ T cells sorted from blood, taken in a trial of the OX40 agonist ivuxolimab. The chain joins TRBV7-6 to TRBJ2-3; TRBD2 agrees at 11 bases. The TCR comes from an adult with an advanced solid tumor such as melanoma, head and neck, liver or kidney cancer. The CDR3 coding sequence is TGTGCCGGCAGCTTAGCGGGGGGGCGTGATACGCAGTATTTT. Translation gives CAGSLAGGRDTQYF.